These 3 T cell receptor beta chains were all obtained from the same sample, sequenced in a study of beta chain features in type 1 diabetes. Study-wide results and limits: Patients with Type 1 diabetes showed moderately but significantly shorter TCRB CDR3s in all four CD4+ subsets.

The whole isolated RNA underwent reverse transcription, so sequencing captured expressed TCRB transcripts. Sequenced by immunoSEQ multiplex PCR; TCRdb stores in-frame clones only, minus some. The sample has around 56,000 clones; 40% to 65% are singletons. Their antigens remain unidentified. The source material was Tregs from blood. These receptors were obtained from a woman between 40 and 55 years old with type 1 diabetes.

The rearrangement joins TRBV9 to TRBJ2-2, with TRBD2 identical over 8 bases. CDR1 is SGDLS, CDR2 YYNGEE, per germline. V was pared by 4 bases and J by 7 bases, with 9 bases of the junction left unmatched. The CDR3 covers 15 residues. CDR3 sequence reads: CASSPLGGAGGELFF. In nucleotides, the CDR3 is TGTGCCAGCAGCCCCCTCGGGGGGGCGGGCGGGGAGCTGTTTTTT. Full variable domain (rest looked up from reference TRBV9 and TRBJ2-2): DSGVTQTPKHLITATGQRVTLRCSPRSGDLSVYWYQQSLDQGLQFLIQYYNGEERAKGNILERFSAQQFPDLHSELNLSSLELGDSALYFCASSPLGGAGGELFFGEGSRLTVL.

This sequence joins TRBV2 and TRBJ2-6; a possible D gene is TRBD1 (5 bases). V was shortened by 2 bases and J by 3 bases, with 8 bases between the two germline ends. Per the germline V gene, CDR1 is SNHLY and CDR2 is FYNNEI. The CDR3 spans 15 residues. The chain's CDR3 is CASSERGYGANVLTF. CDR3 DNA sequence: TGTGCCAGCAGTGAAAGGGGTTATGGGGCCAACGTCCTGACTTTC.

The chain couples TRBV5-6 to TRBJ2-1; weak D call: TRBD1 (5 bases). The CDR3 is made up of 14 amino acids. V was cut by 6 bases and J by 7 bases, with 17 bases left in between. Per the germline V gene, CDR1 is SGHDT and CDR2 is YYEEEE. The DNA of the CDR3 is TGTGCCAGCAACCAATTAAGGGGAAGAAATGAGCAGTTCTTC. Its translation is CASNQLRGRNEQFF.